This record covers a single TCR beta chain. Its antigen is not known. 13 Jbeta primers and 60 Vbeta primers were used for the PCR. Sequencing used immunoSEQ multiplex PCR; TCRdb keeps in-frame clones, though not all of them. This table has around 94,000 clones, around four fifths appearing once. The data are from a study of cytomegalovirus exposure and HLA in healthy donors. Trimming took 2 bases from V and 10 from J, leaving 18 bases between them. The CDR3 has 16 amino acids. CDR1 and CDR2 (germline): MNHEY, SVGAGI. Study-wide points: A previous analysis found most TCR beta V segments productive roughly 90% or roughly 30% of the time.

The rearrangement links TRBV6-5 to TRBJ1-6; D is unresolved. This TCR came from a man aged 35-49 years in good health and CMV-seronegative. The sequencing input was PBMCs. This CDR3 reads CASSYGSEEVYSPLHF. The CDR3 coding sequence is TGTGCCAGCAGTTACGGGTCCGAGGAGGTTTACTCACCCCTCCACTTT.